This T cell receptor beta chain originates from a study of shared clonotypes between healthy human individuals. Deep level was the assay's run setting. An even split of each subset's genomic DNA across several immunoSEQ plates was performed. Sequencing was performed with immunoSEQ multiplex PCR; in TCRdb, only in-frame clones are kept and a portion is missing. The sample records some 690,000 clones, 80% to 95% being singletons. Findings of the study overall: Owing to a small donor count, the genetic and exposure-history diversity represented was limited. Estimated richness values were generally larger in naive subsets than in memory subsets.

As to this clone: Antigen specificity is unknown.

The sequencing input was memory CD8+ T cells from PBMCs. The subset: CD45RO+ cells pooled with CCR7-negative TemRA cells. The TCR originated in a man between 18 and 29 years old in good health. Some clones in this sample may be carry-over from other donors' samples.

CDR3 coding DNA: TGTGCCAGCCATTCTGGACTAGCGGGGAACTCCTACAATGAGCAGTTCTTC. Translating it yields CASHSGLAGNSYNEQFF. The rearrangement uses TRBV11-1 and TRBJ2-1; 12 bases are shared with TRBD2. The CDR3 loop spans 17 amino acids. Germline-derived CDR1 and CDR2 are SGHAT and FQDESV (reference sequence). Losses at the gene ends were 8 bases for V and 0 bases for J; bases not matched to a gene: 8.